The T cell receptor (beta chain) under discussion was sequenced for a study of T cells in Graves' hyperthyroidism and ophthalmopathy. Over 18 months, lack of ophthalmopathy progression marked Graves' hyperthyroidism as stable. Reasons for excluding patients were uncontrolled infection, other autoimmune disease, pregnancy or lactation. From more than 9.5 ml of fresh peripheral blood, PBMCs were isolated. The CDR3 sequence is 16 residues long. V lost 3 bases and J lost 4; bases outside the gene matches: 12. Amplified TCR beta CDR3 regions derived from RNA transcripts. Using the HTBI primer set, a first-round RT-PCR was run on the TCR CDR3. TCRdb called the multiplex PCR reads again in MiXCR, with one record for every CDR3 protein. The sample lists 500,000 to 550,000 distinct CDR3 sequences; roughly 20% were seen once. Study-wide results and limits: Blood also carried most thyroid clonotypes expanded above 0.001.

Concerning this clonotype: What it binds is unknown.

The material sequenced was blood. The V gene is TRBV12-3 or TRBV12-4, the J gene TRBJ2-7; TRBD1 matches at 7 bases. This TCR was recovered from a man between 18 and 29 years old with Graves' hyperthyroidism. DNA for the CDR3: TGTGCCAGCAGTTTCGGGACAGAAAGAAGCGAGTACGAGCAGTACTTC. Its protein product is CASSFGTERSEYEQYF.